The 3 T cell receptor beta chains given below trace back to one sample, sequenced in a study of T cell responses to AZD1222 COVID-19 vaccine. TCRdb keeps only in-frame clones here, not all; method: immunoSEQ multiplex PCR. The table shows 110,000 to 150,000 clones, with about 94% occurring only once. The source was peripheral blood, collected on day 0 of AZD1222 vaccination. Receptor source: an adult in good health.

The genes are TRBV28 and TRBJ1-2; D is unclear. Germline assignment: CDR1 MDHEN and CDR2 SYDVKM. V lost 8 bases and J lost 5, with 18 bases in between. The CDR3 is made up of 14 amino acids. CDR3 amino acids: CASLSGLLFYGYTF. In DNA, the CDR3 is TGTGCCAGCCTTTCAGGTCTCCTCTTTTATGGCTACACCTTC.

CDR3 in DNA: TGTGCCAGCAGTGAACCCTACAATGAGCAGTTCTTC. This sequence encodes CASSEPYNEQFF. V is TRBV2 and J is TRBJ2-1; D ambiguous. Germline V CDR1 and CDR2: SNHLY, FYNNEI. The CDR3 has 12 residues. V lost 2 bases to trimming and J lost 2 bases, with 1 base between them.

Concerning this clone: One end of the junction is discordant with germline, which a read error may explain. This chain links TRBV7-2 with TRBJ2-7; 10 bases align to TRBD2. The V gene's germline CDR1 is SGHTA and CDR2 FQGNSA. The CDR3 is made up of 14 amino acids. The CDR3 DNA follows: TGTGCCAGCAGCTTAGATCCTAGCGGGAGCTCTATGCACTTC. Translation: CASSLDPSGSSMHF.